This T cell receptor (beta chain) was recorded in a study of blood T cell repertoires in COVID-19. For the study at large: Some COVID-19 samples were acute and others convalescent; all came from the United States, Italy and Spain. T cells, B-cell-depleted T cells, or PBMCs supplied cDNA or gDNA.

The CDR3 extends over 15 amino acids. V gave up 3 bases and J gave up 7 bases; unmatched junction bases: 12. Germline V gene lookup returns CDR1 SGHRS and CDR2 YFSETQ. In this sample, this clone turned up once. Sequencing was performed with immunoSEQ multiplex PCR; in TCRdb, only in-frame clones are kept and a portion is missing. The sample shows 50,000 to 65,000 clones, 80% to 90% of them seen only once. This TCR was sampled from a human donor in a cohort sampled during active COVID-19. This chain connects TRBV5-1 to TRBJ1-2; 7 bases fit TRBD1. Source material: peripheral blood. CDR3 residues: CASSSSGTAQRGYTF. The CDR3 nucleotides read TGCGCCAGCAGCTCCTCTGGGACAGCTCAGCGTGGCTACACCTTC.